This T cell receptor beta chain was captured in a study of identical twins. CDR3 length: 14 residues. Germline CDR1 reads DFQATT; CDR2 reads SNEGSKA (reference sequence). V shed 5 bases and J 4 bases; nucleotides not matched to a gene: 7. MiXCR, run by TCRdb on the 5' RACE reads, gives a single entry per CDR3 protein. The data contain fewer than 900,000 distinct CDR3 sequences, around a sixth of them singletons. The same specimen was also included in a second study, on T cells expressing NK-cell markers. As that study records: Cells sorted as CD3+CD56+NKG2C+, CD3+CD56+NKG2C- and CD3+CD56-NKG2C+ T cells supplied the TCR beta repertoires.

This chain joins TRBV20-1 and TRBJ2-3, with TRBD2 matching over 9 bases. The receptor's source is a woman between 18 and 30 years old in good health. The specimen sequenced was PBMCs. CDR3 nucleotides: TGCAGTGCTGGAGGACTAGCGTATGCAGATACGCAGTATTTT. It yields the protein CSAGGLAYADTQYF.